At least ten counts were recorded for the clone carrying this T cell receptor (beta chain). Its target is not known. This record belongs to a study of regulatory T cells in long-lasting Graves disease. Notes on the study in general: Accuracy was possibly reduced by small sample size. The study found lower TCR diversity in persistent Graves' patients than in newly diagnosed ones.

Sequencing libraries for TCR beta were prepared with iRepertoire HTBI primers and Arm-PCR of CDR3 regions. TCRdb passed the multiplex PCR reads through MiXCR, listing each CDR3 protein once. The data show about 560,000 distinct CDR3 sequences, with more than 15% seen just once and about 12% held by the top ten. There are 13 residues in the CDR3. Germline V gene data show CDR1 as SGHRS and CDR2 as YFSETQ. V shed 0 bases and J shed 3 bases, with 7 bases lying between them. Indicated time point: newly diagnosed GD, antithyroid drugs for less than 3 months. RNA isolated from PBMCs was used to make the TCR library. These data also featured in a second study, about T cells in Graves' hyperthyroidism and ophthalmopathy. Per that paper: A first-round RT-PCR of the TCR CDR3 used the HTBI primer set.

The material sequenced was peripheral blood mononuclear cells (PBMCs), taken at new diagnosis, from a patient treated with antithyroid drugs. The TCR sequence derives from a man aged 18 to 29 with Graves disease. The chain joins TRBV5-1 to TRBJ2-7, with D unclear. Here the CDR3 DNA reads TGCGCCAGCAGCTTGGTAGGCGACTACGAGCAGTACTTC. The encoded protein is CASSLVGDYEQYF.